These T cell receptor beta chains were read from a single sample in a study of blood T cell repertoires in COVID-19. Here immunoSEQ multiplex PCR was the method, and the copy in TCRdb shows in-frame clones only, minus some. The sample has some 220,000 clones, around three quarters seen once. The sequenced material came from peripheral blood. All receptors derive from a woman aged 70-85 years with acute or convalescent COVID-19. The CDR3 runs from the conserved cysteine through the conserved F or W. The D gene is left open where the match is weak.

CDR3 protein | CDR3 length | J gene | D gene | V gene
CASSEISQGIQETQYF | 16 | TRBJ2-5 | . | TRBV6-1
CASSIIHGTSGETQYF | 16 | TRBJ2-5 | TRBD2 | TRBV6-4
CASGLEQGVNTEAFF | 15 | TRBJ1-1 | . | TRBV12-5
CSVILGTGGYEQYF | 14 | TRBJ2-7 | TRBD1 | TRBV29-1
CASSAGQGKDTGELFF | 16 | TRBJ2-2 | TRBD1 | TRBV5-4
CASSLSAGVNTEAFF | 15 | TRBJ1-1 | . | TRBV5-1
CASSLEQSTDTQYF | 14 | TRBJ2-3 | . | TRBV5-1
CASSQDRGGYRSYEQYF | 17 | TRBJ2-7 | TRBD2 | TRBV4-3
CASSQIGTGGGYGYTF | 16 | TRBJ1-2 | TRBD1 | TRBV2
CASSLRTSGRTDTQYF | 16 | TRBJ2-3 | TRBD2 | TRBV5-4
CASSYDRSVGYTF | 13 | TRBJ1-2 | . | TRBV6-2/TRBV6-3
CASTPTGTRITDTQYF | 16 | TRBJ2-3 | TRBD2 | TRBV9
CASSQSGATYNSPLHF | 16 | TRBJ1-6 | . | TRBV3-1/TRBV3-2
CASSRRLATYNEQFF | 15 | TRBJ2-1 | TRBD2 | TRBV7-7
CASRHGTLNTGELFF | 15 | TRBJ2-2 | . | TRBV6-5
CASRGIRSYNSPLHF | 15 | TRBJ1-6 | . | TRBV27
CASSKTEQGVTGELFF | 16 | TRBJ2-2 | . | TRBV5-1
CASSAAGGRSDTQYF | 15 | TRBJ2-3 | TRBD1 | TRBV11-2
CASSEFDRERGYTF | 14 | TRBJ1-2 | TRBD1 | TRBV6-1
CASSPAGGTLNEQFF | 15 | TRBJ2-1 | TRBD2 | TRBV5-4
CATSDSGRGVAETQYF | 16 | TRBJ2-5 | . | TRBV24-1
CASSSRPRTSGVETQYF | 17 | TRBJ2-5 | TRBD2 | TRBV7-9
CASDGGFYNEQFF | 13 | TRBJ2-1 | . | TRBV12-3/TRBV12-4
CASSLPVGDTGELFF | 15 | TRBJ2-2 | . | TRBV5-1
CAWGEETQYF | 10 | TRBJ2-5 | . | TRBV30
CASRQGNGNQPQHF | 14 | TRBJ1-5 | . | TRBV2
CASSQVVTGSHEQYF | 15 | TRBJ2-7 | TRBD1 | TRBV3-1/TRBV3-2
CASSPASGGVYEQFF | 15 | TRBJ2-1 | TRBD2 | TRBV28
CASSWDREVAYYGYTF | 16 | TRBJ1-2 | TRBD1 | TRBV6-4
CASSFSIGSGGASLLEQFF | 19 | TRBJ2-1 | TRBD2 | TRBV5-1
CASRWTGRNIQYF | 13 | TRBJ2-4 | TRBD1 | TRBV2
CASSVGGSTEAFF | 13 | TRBJ1-1 | . | TRBV9
CASSDGTSGGSDTQYF | 16 | TRBJ2-3 | TRBD2 | TRBV6-4
CASSHILAGGSYEQYF | 16 | TRBJ2-7 | TRBD2 | TRBV27
CASSVAHIRGGANEQFF | 17 | TRBJ2-1 | TRBD2 | TRBV9
CSASPGWGSNSPLHF | 15 | TRBJ1-6 | . | TRBV20-1
CASSTRGQRTGELFF | 15 | TRBJ2-2 | . | TRBV6-2/TRBV6-3
CASSLRRTDTQYF | 13 | TRBJ2-3 | . | TRBV27
CASSLGSGLSYEQYF | 15 | TRBJ2-7 | . | TRBV5-5
CASSLPGGPPGNEQFF | 16 | TRBJ2-1 | TRBD2 | TRBV7-3
CASSVHPSGTTYNEQFF | 17 | TRBJ2-1 | TRBD2 | TRBV9
CASSIGARGRGHTTDTQYF | 19 | TRBJ2-3 | . | TRBV19
CASSYPGQDNEKLFF | 15 | TRBJ1-4 | TRBD1 | TRBV11-2
CASRTTGTYEQYF | 13 | TRBJ2-7 | TRBD1 | TRBV27
CASSPRDSGREQYF | 14 | TRBJ2-7 | TRBD1 | TRBV5-6
CASSLWDRPYSGNTIYF | 17 | TRBJ1-3 | TRBD1 | TRBV7-6
CASSPGPTNNEQFF | 14 | TRBJ2-1 | . | TRBV5-1
CASSPGEGYSPLHF | 14 | TRBJ1-6 | . | TRBV9
CASSLERYEQYF | 12 | TRBJ2-7 | . | TRBV12-3/TRBV12-4
CASGGGGSYNEQFF | 14 | TRBJ2-1 | . | TRBV2
CASSALAGGPETQYF | 15 | TRBJ2-5 | TRBD2 | TRBV2
CASSPGLNRDRRYEQYF | 17 | TRBJ2-7 | . | TRBV27
CATSDWTGQRGYTF | 14 | TRBJ1-2 | TRBD1 | TRBV24-1
CASSHRGDQETQYF | 14 | TRBJ2-5 | TRBD2 | TRBV5-1
CASSGRGRNTGELFF | 15 | TRBJ2-2 | . | TRBV2
CASSLPQGNTEAFF | 14 | TRBJ1-1 | . | TRBV7-9
CASSLRGLEQFF | 12 | TRBJ2-1 | . | TRBV7-2
CASSLRSQGGNYGYTF | 16 | TRBJ1-2 | . | TRBV5-1
CAWTPGQGGNSPLHF | 15 | TRBJ1-6 | TRBD1 | TRBV30